This T cell receptor (beta chain) was identified in a study of blood T cell repertoires in COVID-19. The V end was cut by 2 bases, the J end by 7 bases, with 15 bases between. There are 16 residues in the CDR3. The germline V gene encodes CDR1 MNHEY and CDR2 SVGAGI. Participants' own reports of clinical history determined their cohort assignment. Per the original methods: By means of reference gene primer amplification, nucleated cell counts were estimated. Measured with immunoSEQ multiplex PCR; TCRdb has only the in-frame clones, and not every one. The DNA was the basis for D and trimming; V, J and clone size are from that table. The sample consists of 270,000 or so clones, 85% of them appearing once.

The chain recombines TRBV6-5 with TRBJ1-6, with TRBD1 as a possible D gene (6 bases). What was sequenced was PBMCs or T cells enriched from blood (not recorded which). This receptor was obtained from a woman aged 50 to 65 who had been exposed to COVID-19. The CDR3 protein is CASSYNTPTGNSPLHF. DNA of the CDR3: TGTGCCAGCAGTTACAACACACCTACAGGGAATTCACCCCTCCACTTT.